Below are 27 T cell receptor beta chains sequenced from a single sample in a study of T cells in lung cancer brain metastases. Clones were sequenced by immunoSEQ multiplex PCR, and TCRdb holds only the in-frame ones, with some missing. The table shows about 2,900 clones, with roughly 85% occurring only once. Material: tumor tissue from the primary lung tumor. All receptors come from a woman aged 60 to 75 with non-small cell lung cancer.

This chain links TRBV11-2 with TRBJ1-5; D is undetermined. The CDR3 consists of 13 residues. V gave up 2 bases and J gave up 5 bases, with 7 bases separating them. CDR1 and CDR2 from the germline V gene are SGHAT and FQNNGV. CDR3 in DNA: TGTGCCAGCAGCTTAACGAGCCATCAGCCCCAGCATTTT. It encodes CASSLTSHQPQHF.

The chain employs TRBV9 and TRBJ1-6; D ambiguous. CDR3 length equals 15 residues. Trimming removed 0 bases from V and 6 bases from J, with 10 bases in between. Germline V gene sequence: CDR1 SGDLS, CDR2 YYNGEE. The CDR3 protein is CASSVGVSGNSPLHF. The CDR3 DNA is TGTGCCAGCAGCGTAGGGGTCAGCGGTAATTCACCCCTCCACTTT. Full variable domain (missing parts from reference TRBV9 and TRBJ1-6): DSGVTQTPKHLITATGQRVTLRCSPRSGDLSVYWYQQSLDQGLQFLIQYYNGEERAKGNILERFSAQQFPDLHSELNLSSLELGDSALYFCASSVGVSGNSPLHFGNGTRLTVT.

This chain joins TRBV5-1 and TRBJ1-2; TRBD1 is a possible D gene (5 bases). V was shortened by 0 bases and J by 3 bases, with 12 bases between the two germline ends. Germline V gene data show CDR1 as SGHRS and CDR2 as YFSETQ. The CDR3 has 15 amino acids. The CDR3 sequence is CASSLGQGRDYGYTF. DNA for the CDR3: TGCGCCAGCAGCTTGGGGCAGGGTCGGGACTATGGCTACACCTTC.

The V call is TRBV30, the J call TRBJ2-1; 9 bases agree with TRBD1. The CDR3 length is 15 residues. The V gene end was trimmed by 0 bases and the J gene end by 9 bases; junction bases not matched to a gene: 9. From germline, CDR1 is GTSNPN and CDR2 SVGIG (reference sequence). The CDR3 reads CAWSVLWDREGEQFF. CDR3 sequence (DNA): TGTGCCTGGAGTGTACTGTGGGACAGGGAGGGTGAGCAGTTCTTC. Supplemented by reference TRBV30 and TRBJ2-1, the full variable domain reads SQTIHQWPATLVQPVGSPLSLECTVEGTSNPNLYWYRQAAGRGLQLLFYSVGIGQISSEVPQNLSASRPQDRQFILSSKKLLLSDSGFYLCAWSVLWDREGEQFFGPGTRLTVL.

The chain uses TRBV12-5 and TRBJ2-1; TRBD1 matches 7 bases. V was pared by 1 base and J by 4 bases, with 13 bases of the junction left unmatched. CDR3 length equals 18 residues. Germline V gene data show CDR1 as LGHNT and CDR2 as FRNRAP. In nucleotides, the CDR3 is TGTGCTAGTGGTTTGGGCGCAGATGGGACAGTGGTGTACAATGAGCAGTTCTTC. This translates into CASGLGADGTVVYNEQFF.

CDR3 region: CASSPTGLAGGRREQFF. The CDR3 nucleotides are TGTGCCAGCAGCCCGACGGGACTAGCGGGGGGGCGACGTGAGCAGTTCTTC. The chain carries TRBV9 and TRBJ2-1, with TRBD2 matching over 16 bases. CDR3 length: 17 amino acids. The germline V gene has CDR1 SGDLS and CDR2 YYNGEE. V shed 4 bases and J 9 bases; nucleotides not matched to a gene: 10.

The chain joins TRBV5-5 to TRBJ1-6; D unclear. Germline loops: CDR1 SGHKS, CDR2 YYEKEE (reference sequence). V shed 2 bases and J shed 8 bases, with 14 bases lying between them. The CDR3 contains 15 residues. The CDR3 sequence is CASSFSQPGYSPLHF. CDR3 coding DNA: TGTGCCAGCAGCTTTTCTCAGCCCGGGTATTCACCCCTCCACTTT.

This clone was observed a few times. J is TRBJ2-3 and V is TRBV5-1, with D unresolved. The germline V and J ends were trimmed by 1 base and 3 bases, with 3 bases remaining between them. Germline V gene lookup returns CDR1 SGHRS and CDR2 YFSETQ. The CDR3 extends over 12 amino acids. In nucleotides, the CDR3 is TGCGCCAGCAGCTTGCCGACAGATACGCAGTATTTT. Protein product: CASSLPTDTQYF. The full variable domain, its missing parts supplied by reference TRBV5-1 and TRBJ2-3, is KAGVTQTPRYLIKTRGQQVTLSCSPISGHRSVSWYQQTPGQGLQFLFEYFSETQRNKGNFPGRFSGRQFSNSRSEMNVSTLELGDSALYLCASSLPTDTQYFGPGTRLTVL.

V gene TRBV7-2 combines with J gene TRBJ1-5; the D gene is possibly TRBD1 (6 bases). Germline-derived CDR1 and CDR2 are SGHTA and FQGNSA. Between the trimmed V and J ends, which lost 4 bases and 5 bases, there was a span of 15 bases. There are 15 residues in the CDR3. CDR3: CASSSRGGGDQPQHF. CDR3 coding DNA: TGTGCCAGCAGCTCCCGGGGAGGGGGAGATCAGCCCCAGCATTTT.

J is TRBJ1-2 and V is TRBV2; 7 bases agree with TRBD1. The V and J ends lost 4 bases and 7 bases, in that order; junction bases with no gene match: 12. CDR3 length: 15 residues. CDR1 and CDR2 from the germline V gene are SNHLY and FYNNEI. CDR3 nucleotide sequence: TGTGCCAGCAGTGGGGGACAGCGCCTCGTTACTGGCTACACCTTC. Its translation: CASSGGQRLVTGYTF.

The chain couples TRBV19 to TRBJ1-5; D perhaps matches TRBD1 (5 bases). Germline V gene data show CDR1 as LNHDA and CDR2 as SQIVND (reference sequence). Trimming pared 0 bases from V and 6 bases from J, leaving 15 bases between. The CDR3 covers 16 residues. This CDR3 is CASSIDQSGGGQPQHF. The DNA for the CDR3 is TGTGCCAGTAGTATAGATCAATCTGGGGGAGGTCAGCCCCAGCATTTT.

For the CDR3, the DNA is TGCGCCAGCAGCCCAGCCGTGCGCAATCAGCCCCAGCATTTT. It yields the protein CASSPAVRNQPQHF. The rearrangement uses TRBV4-3 and TRBJ1-5; D not resolved. V was cut by 4 bases and J by 2 bases, with 9 bases left in between. This CDR3 region has 14 residues. CDR1 and CDR2 (germline): LGHNA, YSLEER.

This clone was seen a single time. Within the sample, other DNA sequences also encode this same CDR3. J is TRBJ2-1 and V is TRBV4-3, with D unclear. Trimming took 0 bases from V and 3 from J, leaving 9 bases between them. Germline V gene lookup returns CDR1 LGHNA and CDR2 YSLEER. This CDR3 has 15 amino acids. The CDR3 spells CASSQDGGRYNEQFF. In DNA, the CDR3 is TGCGCCAGCAGCCAAGACGGTGGGCGCTACAATGAGCAGTTCTTC.

The V gene is TRBV7-9, the J gene TRBJ1-3; weak D call: TRBD1 (5 bases). Germline V gene data show CDR1 as SEHNR and CDR2 as FQNEAQ (reference sequence). With 5 bases removed from V and 2 bases from J, the gap between germline ends came to 16 bases. This CDR3 has 16 residues. The CDR3 DNA sequence: TGTGCCAGCAGCCCGGACATCCTGTTTCCTGGAAACACCATATATTTT. Residues: CASSPDILFPGNTIYF.

The chain carries TRBV27 and TRBJ2-2; D is perhaps TRBD2 (5 bases). CDR1 MNHEY and CDR2 SMNVEV come from the germline V gene (reference sequence). The CDR3 loop spans 13 amino acids. Trimming removed 3 bases from V and 4 bases from J, with 6 bases in between. For the CDR3, the DNA is TGTGCCAGCAGTTTGGGAGCCACCGGGGAGCTGTTTTTT. Its translation: CASSLGATGELFF.

V is TRBV10-2 and J is TRBJ1-3; D remains unclear. The CDR3 covers 13 residues. Germline values: CDR1 WSHSY, CDR2 SAAADI. Trimming removed 4 bases from V and 3 bases from J, with 7 bases in between. The chain's CDR3 is CASSVEVGNTIYF. Written as DNA, the CDR3 is TGCGCCAGCAGTGTCGAGGTTGGAAACACCATATATTTT.

The V gene is TRBV18, the J gene TRBJ2-3, with 14 bases fitting TRBD2. The CDR3 covers 16 residues. The trim removed 6 bases at V and 5 bases at J, leaving 7 bases unmatched. Germline assignment: CDR1 KGHSH and CDR2 LQKENI. This CDR3 reads CASSRLAGGQEDTQYF. CDR3 nucleotides: TGTGCCAGCTCGCGACTAGCGGGGGGGCAAGAAGATACGCAGTATTTT.

V is TRBV7-6 and J is TRBJ2-1; D is unclear. The CDR3 has 13 residues. The V and J ends lost 0 bases and 5 bases respectively, with 5 bases between them. Germline values: CDR1 SGHVS, CDR2 FNYEAQ. The CDR3 nucleotides are TGTGCCAGCAGCTTAGCGGAGAACAATGAGCAGTTCTTC. This translates into CASSLAENNEQFF.

This sequence joins TRBV18 and TRBJ1-2; the D gene is possibly TRBD1 (6 bases). This CDR3 is built from 14 residues. Germline CDR1 reads KGHSH; CDR2 reads LQKENI. Trimming removed 5 bases from V and 8 bases from J, with 18 bases in between. CDR3 region: CASSSTGGLSGYTF. The CDR3, as DNA: TGTGCCAGCTCATCGACAGGAGGATTATCCGGCTACACCTTC.

This chain links TRBV7-2 with TRBJ2-1; D gene unclear. This CDR3 contains 11 residues. V shed 5 bases and J shed 10 bases, with 9 bases lying between them. Per the germline V gene, CDR1 is SGHTA and CDR2 is FQGNSA. The CDR3 nucleotides read TGTGCCAGCAGCCCTGCCCGGGAGCAGTTCTTC. Encoded protein: CASSPAREQFF.

By its share, this clone is large. The chain couples TRBV28 to TRBJ2-2, with 8 bases fitting TRBD1. Germline lookup yields CDR1 MDHEN and CDR2 SYDVKM. This CDR3 has 14 amino acids. V lost 6 bases and J lost 5; bases outside the gene matches: 5. DNA of the CDR3: TGTGCCAGCAGAGCGACAGGGGAAACCGGGGAGCTGTTTTTT. Translating it yields CASRATGETGELFF.

The genes are TRBV6-5 and TRBJ2-3; perhaps TRBD2 as D (5 bases). Trimming took 4 bases from V and 6 from J, leaving 8 bases between them. Per germline, CDR1 MNHEY and CDR2 SVGAGI. There are 12 residues in the CDR3. CDR3 DNA sequence: TGTGCCAGCAGTTCCTCGGGGGATACGCAGTATTTT. The encoded protein is CASSSSGDTQYF.

This clone occurred once. The junction differs from germline at one of its ends, possibly a read error. Within the sample, other DNA sequences also encode this same CDR3. The chain employs TRBV5-1 and TRBJ2-1; D unclear. Germline CDR1 is SGHRS and CDR2 is YFSETQ. The CDR3 consists of 14 residues. In DNA, the CDR3 is TGCGCTAGCAGCTTAGGCAGCTCCTACAATGAGCAGTTCTTC. This gives the protein CASSLGSSYNEQFF.

V gene TRBV27 combines with J gene TRBJ1-2; D is possibly TRBD1 (6 bases). Germline V gene sequence: CDR1 MNHEY, CDR2 SMNVEV (reference sequence). Trimming shortened V by 6 bases and J by 4 bases, and 15 bases separated the two germline ends. This CDR3 contains 14 residues. The CDR3 loop reads CASSPGGQTYGYTF. CDR3 nucleotides: TGTGCCAGCAGCCCCGGAGGACAGACCTATGGCTACACCTTC.

The chain carries TRBV5-4 and TRBJ2-1; D possibly corresponds to TRBD2 (6 bases). The V gene's germline CDR1 is SGHNT and CDR2 YYREEE (reference sequence). The CDR3 covers 16 residues. V dropped 2 bases and J dropped 0 bases, with 12 bases sitting between them. CDR3 nucleotides: TGTGCCAGCAGCTTTGGAGGGCCGAGCTCCTACAATGAGCAGTTCTTC. It codes for CASSFGGPSSYNEQFF. Full variable domain (remainder filled in from reference TRBV5-4 and TRBJ2-1): ETGVTQSPTHLIKTRGQQVTLRCSSQSGHNTVSWYQQALGQGPQFIFQYYREEENGRGNFPPRFSGLQFPNYSSELNVNALELDDSALYLCASSFGGPSSYNEQFFGPGTRLTVL.

This rearrangement joins TRBV14 to TRBJ1-5; the D is unclear. Germline CDR1 SGHDN, CDR2 FVKESK. V gave up 3 bases and J gave up 1 base, with 4 bases separating them. The length of the CDR3 is 13 residues. The CDR3, as DNA: TGTGCCAGCAGCCAGTCCAGCAATCAGCCCCAGCATTTT. Translated: CASSQSSNQPQHF.

Only a few counts were recorded for this clone. This chain joins TRBV10-3 and TRBJ1-1, with 7 nucleotides matching TRBD1. The junction had 5 bases not matched to a gene; V was cut back by 6 bases and J by 4 bases. The CDR3 consists of 13 residues. Germline V gene data show CDR1 as ENHRY and CDR2 as SYGVKD. The CDR3 DNA reads as TGTGCCATCAGCACAGGGGCAGGCACTGAAGCTTTCTTT. Translated, it gives CAISTGAGTEAFF.